Below, one T cell receptor (beta chain) is given with its context. 60 Vbeta and 13 Jbeta primers were used in PCR. Method: immunoSEQ multiplex PCR; TCRdb's copy keeps in-frame clones and lacks some. In all, the sample yields under 85,000 clones. The germline gives CDR1 MGHRA, CDR2 YSYEKL. Unmatched junction bases numbered 8, after V lost 4 bases and J lost 4 bases. This CDR3 contains 15 residues. These data come from a study of cytomegalovirus exposure and HLA in healthy donors. Sequencing was done on a sample of PBMCs. The chain combines TRBV4-1 with TRBJ2-7; 9 bases are shared with TRBD1. The TCR comes from a boy aged 5-17 years in good health and CMV-seronegative. The CDR3 region is CASSPGTGKRYEQYF. In nucleotides, the CDR3 is TGCGCCAGCAGCCCTGGGACAGGGAAAAGGTACGAGCAGTACTTC.